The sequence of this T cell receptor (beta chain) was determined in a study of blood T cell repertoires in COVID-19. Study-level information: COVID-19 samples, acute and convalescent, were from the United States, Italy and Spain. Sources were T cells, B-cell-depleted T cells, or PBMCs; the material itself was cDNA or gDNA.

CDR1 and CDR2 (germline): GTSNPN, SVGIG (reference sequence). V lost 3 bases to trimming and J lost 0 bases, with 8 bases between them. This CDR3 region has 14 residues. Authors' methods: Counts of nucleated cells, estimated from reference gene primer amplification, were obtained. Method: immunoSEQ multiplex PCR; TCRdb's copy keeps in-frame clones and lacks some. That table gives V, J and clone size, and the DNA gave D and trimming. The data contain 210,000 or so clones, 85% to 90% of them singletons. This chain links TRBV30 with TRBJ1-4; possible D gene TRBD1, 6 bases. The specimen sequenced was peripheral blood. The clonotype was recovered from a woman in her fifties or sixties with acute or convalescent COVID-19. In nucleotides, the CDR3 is TGTGCCTGGAGGTCAGGGGCAACTAATGAAAAACTGTTTTTT. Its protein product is CAWRSGATNEKLFF.